The next 10 T cell receptor beta chains were all read from a single sample in a study of T cells in Graves' hyperthyroidism and ophthalmopathy. Amplification targeted TCR beta CDR3 regions from RNA transcripts. First-round RT-PCR of the TCR CDR3 relied on the HTBI primer set. TCRdb itself ran the multiplex PCR reads through MiXCR, one entry per CDR3 protein. The table lists hundreds of thousands of distinct CDR3 sequences, 38% of them singletons. Sequences were obtained from blood. The source is a man aged 18-30 years with Graves' hyperthyroidism.

This clonotype appeared a few times. The chain links TRBV7-2 to TRBJ2-7, with a weak D call TRBD2 (5 bases). The germline gives CDR1 SGHTA, CDR2 FQGNSA. This CDR3 contains 15 residues. With 5 bases removed from V and 0 bases from J, the gap between germline ends came to 14 bases. DNA for the CDR3: TGTGCCAGCAGCCGCGGACTCGAGAGCTCCTACGAGCAGTACTTC. Amino acid sequence: CASSRGLESSYEQYF.

On this clonotype itself: A much bigger clone sits one base away, suggesting this may be a read error. CDR3 nucleotide sequence: TGTGCCAGCAGCCCACAGGGTTACTGCTATGGCTACACCTTC. It codes for CASSPQGYCYGYTF. J is TRBJ1-2 and V is TRBV7-9; possibly TRBD1 for D (6 bases). CDR1 SEHNR and CDR2 FQNEAQ come from the germline V gene (reference sequence). This CDR3 contains 14 residues. The V and J ends lost 5 bases and 4 bases respectively, with 14 bases between them. Combining the CDR3 with reference TRBV7-9 and TRBJ1-2 gives the whole variable domain DTGVSQNPRHKITKRGQNVTFRCDPISEHNRLYWYRQTLGQGPEFLTYFQNEAQLEKSRLLSDRFSAERPKGSFSTLEIQRTEQGDSAMYLCASSPQGYCYGYTFGSGTRLTVV.

This clonotype was observed a handful of times. This chain's CDR3 is CSVPGQSEETQYF. The DNA for the CDR3 is TGCAGCGTTCCCGGACAGAGTGAAGAGACCCAGTACTTC. V usage is TRBV29-1 and J usage is TRBJ2-5; a possible D gene is TRBD1 (6 bases). CDR3 length: 13 residues. The germline gives CDR1 SQVTM, CDR2 ANQGSEA. V was trimmed by 5 bases and J by 3 bases, leaving 13 bases between them.

This clonotype has at least ten counts. The chain combines TRBV7-2 with TRBJ2-5; unclear D gene. The CDR3 has 13 residues. V was trimmed by 5 bases and J by 3 bases, leaving 10 bases between them. Germline V gene lookup returns CDR1 SGHTA and CDR2 FQGNSA. As DNA, the CDR3 is TGTGCCAGCAGCCCTGGGCCGGAAGAGACCCAGTACTTC. It encodes CASSPGPEETQYF.

This clonotype was picked up one time. The gene calls are TRBV25-1 and TRBJ2-7; D may be TRBD2 (6 bases). The germline CDR1 and CDR2 sequences are MGHDK and SYGVNS. The CDR3 runs 15 residues. V was cut by 5 bases and J by 1 base, with 15 bases left in between. As DNA, the CDR3 is TGTGCCAGCAGTTCCTCCACGGGACTTTCCTACGAGCAGTACTTC. Its protein product is CASSSSTGLSYEQYF.

This clonotype appeared a few times. This chain connects TRBV7-9 to TRBJ1-6; D perhaps matches TRBD1 (5 bases). Per the germline V gene, CDR1 is SEHNR and CDR2 is FQNEAQ (reference sequence). This CDR3 region has 18 residues. Trimming cost V 4 bases and J 7 bases, with 23 bases left between them. The CDR3 is CASSYGGIAAPGNSPLHF. The CDR3 coding sequence is TGTGCCAGCAGCTACGGGGGTATCGCGGCACCCGGGAATTCACCCCTCCACTTT.

This clonotype occurred a few times. This chain uses TRBV12-3 or TRBV12-4 with TRBJ1-2, with 11 bases identical to TRBD1. V trimming: 6 bases; J trimming: 0 bases; junction bases outside the gene matches: 6. The CDR3 loop spans 16 amino acids. CDR3 nucleotides: TGTGCCAGCAGCCCGGACAGGGGGCCAACTAACTATGGCTACACCTTC. Encoded protein: CASSPDRGPTNYGYTF.

This clonotype showed up just a few times. This chain links TRBV7-9 with TRBJ1-6; TRBD1 matches 7 bases. Germline V gene data show CDR1 as SEHNR and CDR2 as FQNEAQ (reference sequence). The CDR3 contains 17 residues. The V and J ends lost 4 bases and 3 bases, in that order; junction bases with no gene match: 9. The DNA for the CDR3 is TGTGCCAGCAGCTGGACCACGGACAGGTTCTATAATTCACCCCTCCACTTT. Its protein product is CASSWTTDRFYNSPLHF.

The genes are TRBV19 and TRBJ2-7; D may be TRBD1 (5 bases). V lost 3 bases, J lost 0 bases, and 6 bases lay in between. The CDR3 runs 13 residues. The germline V gene has CDR1 LNHDA and CDR2 SQIVND (reference sequence). The CDR3 DNA reads as TGTGCCAGTAGTATGACAGACTCCTACGAGCAGTACTTC. This translates into CASSMTDSYEQYF.

The rearrangement links TRBV2 to TRBJ2-7, with TRBD1 identical over 11 bases. The CDR3 is 13 residues long. The trim removed 4 bases at V and 6 bases at J, leaving 2 bases unmatched. Germline values: CDR1 SNHLY, CDR2 FYNNEI. CDR3: CASSVGTGGEQYF. In DNA, the CDR3 is TGTGCCAGCAGTGTCGGGACAGGGGGCGAGCAGTACTTC.